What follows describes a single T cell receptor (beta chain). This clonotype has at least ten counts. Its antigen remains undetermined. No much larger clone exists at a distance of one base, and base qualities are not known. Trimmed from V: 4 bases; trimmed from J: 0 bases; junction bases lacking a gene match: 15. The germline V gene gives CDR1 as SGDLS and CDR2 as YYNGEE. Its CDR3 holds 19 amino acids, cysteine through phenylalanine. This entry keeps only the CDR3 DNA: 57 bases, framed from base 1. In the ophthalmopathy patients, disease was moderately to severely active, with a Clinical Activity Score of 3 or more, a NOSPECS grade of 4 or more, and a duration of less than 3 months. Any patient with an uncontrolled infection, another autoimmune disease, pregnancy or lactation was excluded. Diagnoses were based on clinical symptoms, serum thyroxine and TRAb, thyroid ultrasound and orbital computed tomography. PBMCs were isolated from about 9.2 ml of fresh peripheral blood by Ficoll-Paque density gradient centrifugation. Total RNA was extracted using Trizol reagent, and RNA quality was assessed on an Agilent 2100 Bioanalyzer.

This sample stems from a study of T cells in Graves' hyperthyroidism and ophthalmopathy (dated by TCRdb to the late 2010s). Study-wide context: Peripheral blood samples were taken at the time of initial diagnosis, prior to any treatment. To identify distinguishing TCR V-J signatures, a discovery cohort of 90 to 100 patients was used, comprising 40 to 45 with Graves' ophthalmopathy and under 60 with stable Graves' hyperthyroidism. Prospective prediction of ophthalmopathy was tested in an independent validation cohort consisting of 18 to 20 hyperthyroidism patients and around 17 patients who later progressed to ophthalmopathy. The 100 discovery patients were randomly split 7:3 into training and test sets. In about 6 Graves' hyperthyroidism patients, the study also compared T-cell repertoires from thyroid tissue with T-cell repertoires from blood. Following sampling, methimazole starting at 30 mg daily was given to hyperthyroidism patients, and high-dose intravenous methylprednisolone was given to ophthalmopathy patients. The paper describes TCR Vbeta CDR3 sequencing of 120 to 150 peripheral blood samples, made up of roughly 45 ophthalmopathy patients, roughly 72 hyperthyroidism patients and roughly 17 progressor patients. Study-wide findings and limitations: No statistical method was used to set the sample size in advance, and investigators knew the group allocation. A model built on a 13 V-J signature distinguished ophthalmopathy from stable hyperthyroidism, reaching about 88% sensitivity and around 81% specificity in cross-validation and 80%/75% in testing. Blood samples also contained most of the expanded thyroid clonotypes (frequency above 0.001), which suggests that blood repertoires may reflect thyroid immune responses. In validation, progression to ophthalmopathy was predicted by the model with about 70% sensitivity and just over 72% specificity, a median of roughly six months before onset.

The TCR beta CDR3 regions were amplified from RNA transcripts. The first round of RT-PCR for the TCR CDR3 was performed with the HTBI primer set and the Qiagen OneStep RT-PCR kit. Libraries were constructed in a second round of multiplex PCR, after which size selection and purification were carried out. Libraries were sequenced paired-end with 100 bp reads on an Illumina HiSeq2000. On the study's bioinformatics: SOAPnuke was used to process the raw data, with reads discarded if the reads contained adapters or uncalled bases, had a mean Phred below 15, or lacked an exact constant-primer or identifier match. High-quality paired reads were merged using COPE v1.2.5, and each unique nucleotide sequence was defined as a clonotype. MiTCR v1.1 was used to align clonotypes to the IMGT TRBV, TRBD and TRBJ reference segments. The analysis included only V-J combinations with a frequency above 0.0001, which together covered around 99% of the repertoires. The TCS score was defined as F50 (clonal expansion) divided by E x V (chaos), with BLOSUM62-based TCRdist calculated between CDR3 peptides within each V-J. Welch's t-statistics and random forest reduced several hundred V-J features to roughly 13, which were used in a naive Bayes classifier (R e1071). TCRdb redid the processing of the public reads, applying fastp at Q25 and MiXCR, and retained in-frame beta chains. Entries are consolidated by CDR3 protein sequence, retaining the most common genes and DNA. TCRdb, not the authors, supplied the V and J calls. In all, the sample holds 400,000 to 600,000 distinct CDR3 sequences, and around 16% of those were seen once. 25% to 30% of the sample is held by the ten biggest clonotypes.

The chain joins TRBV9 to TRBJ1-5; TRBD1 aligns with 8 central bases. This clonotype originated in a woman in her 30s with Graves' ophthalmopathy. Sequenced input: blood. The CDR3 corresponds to CASSLSDRDGPYSNQPQHF. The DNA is TGTGCCAGCAGCCTCTCGGACAGGGATGGACCTTATAGCAATCAGCCCCAGCATTTT.